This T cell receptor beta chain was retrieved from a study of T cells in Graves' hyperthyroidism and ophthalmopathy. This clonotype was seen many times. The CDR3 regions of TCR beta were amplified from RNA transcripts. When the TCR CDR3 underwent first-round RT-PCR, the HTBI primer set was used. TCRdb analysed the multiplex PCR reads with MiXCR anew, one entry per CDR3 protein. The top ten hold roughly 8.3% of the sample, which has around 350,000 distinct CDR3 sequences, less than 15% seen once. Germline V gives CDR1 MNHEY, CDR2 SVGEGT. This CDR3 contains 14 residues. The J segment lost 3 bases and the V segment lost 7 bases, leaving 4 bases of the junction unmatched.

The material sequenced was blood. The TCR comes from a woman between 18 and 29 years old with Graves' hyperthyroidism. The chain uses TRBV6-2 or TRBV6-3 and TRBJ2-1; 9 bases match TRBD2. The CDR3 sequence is CASNLAGHYNEQFF. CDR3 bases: TGTGCCAGCAATCTAGCGGGGCACTACAATGAGCAGTTCTTC.